This section outlines one T cell receptor beta chain sequence together with its context. Exclusion applied to patients with autoimmune disease history or systemic immunosuppression. The data originate from a study of OX40 agonist ivuxolimab in advanced cancers. Overall study: Aged roughly 23 to 80 with a mean of approximately 60 years, they were about 78% male.

TCRdb's copy holds only in-frame clones and misses some; the assay was immunoSEQ multiplex PCR. The sample consists of approximately 81,000 clones, 70% to 90% of them appearing once. This CDR3 region has 11 residues. Looked up from germline, CDR1 is DFQATT and CDR2 is SNEGSKA (reference sequence). The ends were cut back, 4 bases at V and 3 bases at J, with 4 bases in the middle. The material sequenced was CD4+ or CD8+ T cells sorted from blood, taken in a trial of the OX40 agonist ivuxolimab. The source is an adult with an advanced solid tumor such as melanoma, head and neck, liver or kidney cancer. The genes are TRBV20-1 and TRBJ2-1; the D is unclear. CDR3 loop: CSATHYNEQFF. The CDR3 bases are TGCAGTGCTACCCACTACAATGAGCAGTTCTTC.